This T cell receptor (beta chain) derives from a study of T cell changes during pregnancy in multiple sclerosis. Only in-frame clones appear in the TCRdb table, and some are missing; sequencing was by immunoSEQ multiplex PCR. The sample lists tens of thousands of clones; 90% to 95% were seen once. Germline CDR1 LNHDA, CDR2 SQIVND (reference sequence). V trimming: 5 bases; J trimming: 5 bases; junction bases outside the gene matches: 10. CDR3 length: 15 residues. This clonotype was sampled from a female donor with multiple sclerosis, enrolled in a pregnancy study. Sequences were derived from CD4+ T cells from peripheral blood mononuclear cells, sampled in the third trimester of pregnancy. The V gene is TRBV19, the J gene TRBJ1-1, with 8 bases matching TRBD1. The CDR3 region is CASSRTQGAGTEAFF. In nucleotides, the CDR3 is TGTGCCAGTAGTCGAACCCAGGGGGCGGGGACTGAAGCTTTCTTT.